A selection of T cell receptor beta chains follows, all from one sample in a study of PD-1 blockade in classical Hodgkin lymphoma. Sequencing used immunoSEQ multiplex PCR; TCRdb keeps in-frame clones, though not all of them. The repertoire holds approximately 52,000 clones, 73% seen once, with around 16% in the top ten. Sequenced here: peripheral blood mononuclear cells (PBMCs), sampled before the second cycle of nivolumab. These receptor sequences come from a human donor with classical Hodgkin lymphoma. CDR3s include the opening cysteine and the closing phenylalanine or tryptophan. D genes are given only for firm matches. The listing skips clone size in some rows; elsewhere it reads once, few, many or a size class.

TRBV30,TRBD2,TRBJ2-5,-,CAWSVYPGLERETQYF,TGTGCCTGGAGTGTATATCCGGGACTAGAGAGAGAGACCCAGTACTTC
TRBV28,TRBD2,TRBJ2-7,-,CASTTSGLDGAPLGQYF,TGTGCCAGCACAACCTCGGGACTAGACGGGGCCCCCCTAGGGCAGTACTTC
TRBV28,TRBD2,TRBJ2-4,-,CASSSIAGGLNIQYF,TGTGCCAGCAGCTCTATAGCGGGAGGATTAAACATTCAGTACTTC
TRBV6-1,TRBD2,TRBJ2-7,-,CASQRRTSGFSAQYF,TGTGCCAGCCAAAGGAGGACTAGCGGGTTCAGCGCCCAGTACTTC
TRBV25-1,-,TRBJ1-1,-,CASSEYTREGTEAFF,TGTGCCAGCAGTGAATACACGAGGGAGGGGACTGAAGCTTTCTTT
TRBV7-9,-,TRBJ1-1,-,CASSSRENTEAFF,TGTGCCAGCAGCTCCCGGGAGAACACTGAAGCTTTCTTT
TRBV6-5,TRBD1,TRBJ2-2,once,CASRLTGPGELFF,TGTGCCAGCAGGCTGACAGGGCCCGGGGAGCTGTTTTTT
TRBV7-2,-,TRBJ2-7,-,CASSSLMGVSYEQYF,TGTGCCAGCAGCTCGCTCATGGGAGTCTCCTACGAGCAGTACTTC
TRBV7-2,-,TRBJ2-2,-,CASSLKQTNTGELFF,TGTGCCAGCAGCTTAAAGCAGACGAACACCGGGGAGCTGTTTTTT
TRBV6-5,-,TRBJ1-3,-,CASSPGTTGNTIYF,TGTGCCAGCAGCCCTGGGACAACTGGAAACACCATATATTTT
TRBV29-1,TRBD2,TRBJ2-1,-,CSVDLSGSSYNEQFF,TGCAGCGTTGACCTAAGCGGGAGCTCCTACAATGAGCAGTTCTTC
TRBV28,-,TRBJ2-7,-,CASSSRKTSYEQYF,TGTGCCAGCAGTAGTAGGAAAACCAGCTACGAGCAGTACTTC
TRBV29-1,-,TRBJ2-1,few,CSPGLPFNEQFF,TGCAGCCCCGGACTGCCCTTCAATGAGCAGTTCTTC
TRBV27,-,TRBJ2-7,-,CASSFAFTAYEQYF,TGTGCCAGCAGTTTCGCGTTCACAGCCTACGAGCAGTACTTC
TRBV5-1,-,TRBJ1-3,-,CASSFTAGNTIYF,TGCGCCAGCAGCTTTACAGCTGGAAACACCATATATTTT
TRBV7-2,-,TRBJ2-7,-,CASSLVAGDTYEQYF,TGTGCCAGCAGCTTAGTGGCAGGGGATACCTACGAGCAGTACTTC
TRBV4-1,TRBD1,TRBJ1-1,-,CASSQGLDREAFF,TGCGCCAGCAGCCAAGGACTGGACAGGGAAGCTTTCTTT
TRBV7-9,-,TRBJ2-1,-,CASSTSTGLRQFF,TGTGCCAGCAGCACCTCCACAGGATTGAGGCAGTTCTTC
TRBV7-2,-,TRBJ1-1,-,CASSRPGLLNTEAFF,TGTGCCAGCAGCCGACCGGGACTCTTGAACACTGAAGCTTTCTTT
TRBV19,-,TRBJ1-5,-,CASSMTATSNQPQHF,TGTGCCAGTAGTATGACAGCTACCTCGAATCAGCCCCAGCATTTT
TRBV6-4,-,TRBJ2-1,-,CASSDSLWGGDEQFF,TGTGCCAGCAGTGACTCCTTATGGGGCGGAGATGAGCAGTTCTTC
TRBV18,TRBD2,TRBJ2-5,-,CASSPLGLAKETQYF,TGTGCCAGCTCACCCCTCGGACTAGCAAAAGAGACCCAGTACTTC
TRBV14,-,TRBJ2-1,-,CASSQDLSYEQFF,TGTGCCAGCAGCCAAGATTTGAGTTATGAGCAGTTCTTC
TRBV5-6,-,TRBJ1-3,-,CASSLWWQGFSGNTIYF,TGTGCCAGCAGCTTGTGGTGGCAGGGGTTCTCTGGAAACACCATATATTTT
TRBV30,-,TRBJ2-3,-,CAWTRMADTQYF,TGTGCCTGGACGAGGATGGCAGATACGCAGTATTTT
TRBV6-1,-,TRBJ1-5,-,CASGGWALGQPQHF,TGTGCCAGCGGGGGATGGGCACTAGGGCAGCCCCAGCATTTT
TRBV7-9,TRBD1,TRBJ1-4,few,CASSLGSGTEGEKLFF,TGTGCCAGCAGCTTAGGGTCCGGGACAGAAGGCGAAAAACTGTTTTTT
TRBV2,TRBD2,TRBJ2-3,few,CASRGGLATTDTQYF,TGTGCCAGCAGGGGTGGACTAGCGACGACAGATACGCAGTATTTT
TRBV30,TRBD1,TRBJ1-1,many,CASSGGTTEAFF,TGTGCCTCTTCAGGGGGGACCACTGAAGCTTTCTTT
TRBV7-7,-,TRBJ1-5,-,CASSSPSPESNQPQHF,TGTGCCAGCAGCTCACCCTCGCCTGAGAGCAATCAGCCCCAGCATTTT
TRBV7-2,TRBD2,TRBJ2-1,-,CASSLAGTSGRGSYNEQFF,TGTGCCAGCAGCTTAGCCGGGACTAGCGGGAGAGGCTCCTACAATGAGCAGTTCTTC
TRBV18,TRBD1,TRBJ1-1,-,CASSPWDRLNTEAFF,TGTGCCAGCTCACCCTGGGACAGATTAAACACTGAAGCTTTCTTT
TRBV11-2,TRBD1,TRBJ2-7,-,CASSLTGGAYEQYF,TGTGCCAGCAGCTTGACAGGGGGGGCCTACGAGCAGTACTTC